The clone carrying this TCR beta chain was seen just once. Its antigen is as yet unknown. This sample is drawn from a study of blood T cells in healthy people across ages. Findings and caveats of the study: Measured against age, TCR beta diversity per million T cells decreased in a roughly linear manner.

Trimming removed 4 bases at V and 5 bases at J, with 14 bases between. The CDR3 is made up of 14 amino acids. Germline values: CDR1 SGHAT, CDR2 FQNNGV. Next came a second PCR, run for about 7 to 11 cycles, which used a sample-barcoded 5' primer along with a J-beta primer mix. Unique molecular identifiers of 12 random nucleotides labeled each cDNA. Each CDR3 protein is one row after TCRdb ran MiXCR on the 5' RACE reads. The sample yields about 680,000 distinct CDR3 sequences, over 45% seen once. Material for sequencing was blood. This clonotype was sampled from a woman aged 55-75 years in good health. J is TRBJ2-5 and V is TRBV11-2; D not certain. CDR3 residues: CASSSRTVGETQYF. CDR3 nucleotides: TGTGCCAGCAGCTCGCGAACAGTAGGGGAGACCCAGTACTTC.